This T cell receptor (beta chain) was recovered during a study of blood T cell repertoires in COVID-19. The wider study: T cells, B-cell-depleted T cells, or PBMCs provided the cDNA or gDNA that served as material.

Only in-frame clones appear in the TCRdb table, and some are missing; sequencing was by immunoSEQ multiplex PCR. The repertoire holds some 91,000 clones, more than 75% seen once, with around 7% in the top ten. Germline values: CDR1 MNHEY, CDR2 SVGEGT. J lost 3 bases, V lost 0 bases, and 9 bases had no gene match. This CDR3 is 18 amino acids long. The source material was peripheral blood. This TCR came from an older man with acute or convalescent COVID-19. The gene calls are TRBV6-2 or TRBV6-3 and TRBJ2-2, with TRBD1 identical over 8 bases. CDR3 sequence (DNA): TGTGCCAGCAGTTACTCGACGGTCAGGGGGCTGGACACCGGGGAGCTGTTTTTT. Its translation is CASSYSTVRGLDTGELFF.